What follows are 15 T cell receptor beta chains derived from one specimen sequenced in a study of cytomegalovirus exposure and HLA in healthy donors. PCR employed 60 Vbeta and 13 Jbeta primers. The table came from immunoSEQ multiplex PCR; TCRdb's copy has only in-frame clones and leaves some out. This listing includes roughly 200,000 clones. The sequencing sample was made of PBMCs. The receptors shown here come from a girl aged 2 to 9 in good health and CMV-seropositive.

J is TRBJ1-3 and V is TRBV7-2; D may be TRBD1 (5 bases). From germline, CDR1 is SGHTA and CDR2 FQGNSA. The CDR3 has 14 residues. V was cut by 5 bases and J by 0 bases, with 8 bases left in between. CDR3 in DNA: TGTGCCAGCAGCAGACAGAACTCTGGAAACACCATATATTTT. This codes for CASSRQNSGNTIYF.

V usage is TRBV29-1 and J usage is TRBJ1-2, with 7 bases fitting TRBD1. Trimming removed 7 bases from V and 0 bases from J; junction bases left unmatched: 2. Per the germline V gene, CDR1 is SQVTM and CDR2 is ANQGSEA. The CDR3 has 12 residues. The CDR3 region is CSAGTANYGYTF. The CDR3 DNA reads TGCAGCGCCGGGACAGCTAACTATGGCTACACCTTC.

The chain is built from TRBV27 and TRBJ2-5; 11 bases fit TRBD2. This CDR3 spans 16 amino acids. The V gene end was trimmed by 6 bases and the J gene end by 0 bases; junction bases not matched to a gene: 6. CDR1 is MNHEY and CDR2 is SMNVEV in the germline V gene (reference sequence). DNA for the CDR3: TGTGCCAGCAGCCCCTCTAGCGGGAGGTACCAAGAGACCCAGTACTTC. This codes for CASSPSSGRYQETQYF.

About this clone itself: A read error may produce the germline difference seen at one junction end. The same CDR3 can be traced to other DNA sequences in this sample. V is TRBV5-1 and J is TRBJ2-5; TRBD2 agrees at 10 bases. The CDR3 length is 15 residues. Germline loops: CDR1 SGHRS, CDR2 YFSETQ. This CDR3 reads CASSTTSGSPETQYF. The DNA for the CDR3 is TGTGCCAGCAGTACGACTAGCGGGTCTCCAGAGACCCAGTACTTC.

The V call is TRBV28, the J call TRBJ1-1; D perhaps matches TRBD1 (5 bases). The CDR3 totals 15 residues. Germline V gives CDR1 MDHEN, CDR2 SYDVKM. Trimming left V 3 bases short and J 3 bases short, with 14 bases between. CDR3 nucleotide sequence: TGTGCCAGCAGTTTTGGTGGGGGAGGGGACACTGAAGCTTTCTTT. This encodes CASSFGGGGDTEAFF.

This sequence joins TRBV6-5 and TRBJ1-1; a weak D match, TRBD1 (5 bases). Deletions cut 8 bases from V and 1 base from J, with 11 bases between. This CDR3 has 13 amino acids. Germline CDR1 MNHEY, CDR2 SVGAGI. CDR3 in DNA: TGTGCCAGCGGGGCGATTAAGAACACTGAAGCTTTCTTT. This translates into CASGAIKNTEAFF.

As regards this clone: The same CDR3 can be traced to other DNA sequences in this sample. V and J are TRBV28 and TRBJ1-5; TRBD1 aligns across 9 bases. Germline CDR1 reads MDHEN; CDR2 reads SYDVKM. V was clipped by 0 bases and J by 1 base; unmatched bases: 4. The CDR3 length is 17 residues. CDR3 sequence reads: CASSLWRGQGSNQPQHF. CDR3 nucleotide sequence: TGTGCCAGCAGTTTATGGAGGGGACAGGGAAGCAATCAGCCCCAGCATTTT.

The J gene is TRBJ2-7, the V gene TRBV18; 10 nucleotides align to TRBD2. CDR3 length: 15 amino acids. Germline CDR1 reads KGHSH; CDR2 reads LQKENI. V was pared by 0 bases and J by 3 bases, with 2 bases of the junction left unmatched. DNA of the CDR3: TGTGCCAGCTCACCACCAGGGACTAGCGACTACGAGCAGTACTTC. This translates into CASSPPGTSDYEQYF.

This chain links TRBV5-4 with TRBJ2-7, with 7 bases lining up with TRBD1. Germline CDR1 and CDR2: SGHNT and YYREEE (reference sequence). V trimming: 4 bases; J trimming: 3 bases; junction bases outside the gene matches: 7. The CDR3 extends over 14 amino acids. This chain's CDR3 is CASSPKTGYYEQYF. The CDR3 bases are TGTGCCAGCAGCCCTAAGACAGGGTACTACGAGCAGTACTTC. Together with reference TRBV5-4 and TRBJ2-7, the CDR3 gives the full variable domain: ETGVTQSPTHLIKTRGQQVTLRCSSQSGHNTVSWYQQALGQGPQFIFQYYREEENGRGNFPPRFSGLQFPNYSSELNVNALELDDSALYLCASSPKTGYYEQYFGPGTRLTVT.

The chain joins TRBV29-1 to TRBJ1-5; 7 bases agree with TRBD1. The CDR3 has 14 amino acids. Losses at the gene ends were 6 bases for V and 2 bases for J; bases not matched to a gene: 7. Germline V lookup: CDR1 SQVTM, CDR2 ANQGSEA. The CDR3 DNA reads as TGCAGCGTAACGACAGGGACTGGCAATCAGCCCCAGCATTTT. Encoded protein: CSVTTGTGNQPQHF.

This chain joins TRBV13 and TRBJ2-5; 12 bases agree with TRBD2. The length of the CDR3 is 17 residues. The ends lost 5 bases at V and 4 bases at J; junction bases unmatched: 11. Germline CDR1 and CDR2: PRHDT and FYEKMQ (reference sequence). CDR3 bases: TGTGCCAGCAGCCCCCTCCATCTAGCGGGAGGGCCAGAGACCCAGTACTTC. Translating gives CASSPLHLAGGPETQYF.

The chain combines TRBV7-6 with TRBJ2-5, with D tentatively TRBD2 (6 bases). The CDR3 sequence is 13 residues long. From germline, CDR1 is SGHVS and CDR2 FNYEAQ. The germline V and J ends were trimmed by 5 bases and 5 bases, with 12 bases remaining between them. CDR3 in DNA: TGTGCCAGCAGCCAGACTAGTTCGGAGACCCAGTACTTC. It codes for CASSQTSSETQYF.

The chain uses TRBV6-4 and TRBJ1-2; tentatively, D is TRBD1 (5 bases). The CDR3 consists of 14 residues. Germline lookup yields CDR1 MRHNA and CDR2 SNTAGT. Trimming took 3 bases from V and 9 from J, leaving 17 bases between them. The CDR3 sequence: CASSEVPGKYSYTF. The CDR3 DNA reads as TGTGCCAGCAGTGAGGTGCCAGGGAAATATAGCTACACCTTC.

The chain joins TRBV6-6 to TRBJ2-2; D unresolved. There are 13 residues in the CDR3. Germline V gives CDR1 MNHNY, CDR2 SVGAGI (reference sequence). V shed 2 bases and J shed 5 bases, with 6 bases lying between them. CDR3 region: CASSYLGTGELFF. DNA of the CDR3: TGTGCCAGCAGTTACCTCGGGACCGGGGAGCTGTTTTTT.

The gene calls are TRBV5-1 and TRBJ2-7; 13 nucleotides agree with TRBD2. Germline CDR1 reads SGHRS; CDR2 reads YFSETQ. V shed 3 bases, J shed 0 bases, and the junction held 3 bases outside the gene matches. This CDR3 contains 16 residues. The CDR3 sequence: CASSSGLAGSSYEQYF. The CDR3 DNA is TGCGCCAGCAGCTCGGGACTAGCGGGGAGCTCCTACGAGCAGTACTTC.